This T cell receptor (beta chain) was identified during a study of OX40 agonist ivuxolimab in advanced cancers. Turning to the study itself: The study reported partial responses in three patients: one hepatocellular carcinoma, two cutaneous melanoma. Broader study findings: Expanded clones belonging to CD8+ T cells outnumbered, on average, those of CD4+.

Prior autoimmune disease or systemic immunosuppression barred patients. Note on this clone: Antigen unknown.

This CDR3 is built from 15 residues. Germline CDR1 and CDR2: KGHSH and LQKENI. The germline V and J ends were trimmed by 1 base and 8 bases, with 17 bases remaining between them. TCRdb's table, derived via immunoSEQ multiplex PCR, lists solely in-frame clones and lacks some. Among roughly 56,000 clones listed, 70% to 85% were seen once. This specimen consisted of CD4+ or CD8+ T cells sorted from blood, obtained in a trial of the OX40 agonist ivuxolimab. This chain links TRBV18 with TRBJ1-2, with D perhaps matching TRBD1 (5 bases). The sequence derives from an adult with an advanced solid tumor such as melanoma, head and neck, liver or kidney cancer. The DNA for the CDR3 is TGTGCCAGCTCACCACTCTCGGCAGGACAAAACGGCTACACCTTC. Residues: CASSPLSAGQNGYTF.